The 25 T cell receptor beta chains in this list originate from one sample, sequenced in a study of T cells in narcolepsy (dated by TCRdb to 2016 to 2019). Library generation was performed with the immunoSEQ multiplex PCR assay. As stored in TCRdb, this immuneACCESS dataset retains in-frame rearrangements with V and J assigned. A fraction of the clones does not appear; measured against another copy, unresolved V genes explain less than half of the discrepancy, and the remainder lacks a known reason. Counted in this sample were some 32,000 clones; 75% to 85% of them appeared once. The ten biggest clones cover about 1.1% of the sample. Sequenced material: CD45RA- memory CD4+ T cells from PBMCs. The cell subset or site label for this specimen denotes: memory T cells sorted ex vivo from peripheral blood. These TCRs come from a human donor with narcolepsy.

The chain has TRBV30 and TRBJ1-2; no definite D call. Deletions cut 3 bases from V and 0 bases from J, with 8 bases between. This CDR3 spans 13 amino acids. Germline assignment: CDR1 GTSNPN and CDR2 SVGIG (reference sequence). CDR3 residues: CAWSVQTNYGYTF. DNA of the CDR3: TGTGCCTGGAGCGTACAGACTAACTATGGCTACACCTTC.

This chain connects TRBV11-3 to TRBJ2-5; 10 bases fit TRBD2. This CDR3 comprises 19 residues. Trimming took 7 bases from V and 3 from J; bases not matched to a gene: 20. CDR1 is SGHNT, CDR2 YENEEA, per germline. CDR3 sequence: CASTPERGGLFGKEETQYF. CDR3 in DNA: TGTGCCAGCACCCCTGAGCGGGGGGGCCTCTTCGGAAAGGAAGAGACCCAGTACTTC.

The genes are TRBV6-5 and TRBJ2-7, with 7 bases that match TRBD1. V trimming: 8 bases; J trimming: 0 bases; junction bases outside the gene matches: 7. There are 14 residues in the CDR3. CDR1 and CDR2 (germline): MNHEY, SVGAGI. The CDR3 region is CASRRGQSSYEQYF. In DNA, the CDR3 is TGTGCCAGCCGCCGGGGACAGAGCTCCTACGAGCAGTACTTC.

The chain has TRBV5-4 and TRBJ1-3, with 9 bases that match TRBD1. This CDR3 spans 16 amino acids. Looked up from germline, CDR1 is SGHNT and CDR2 is YYREEE (reference sequence). The trim removed 1 base at V and 4 bases at J, leaving 6 bases unmatched. The CDR3 DNA reads TGTGCCAGCAGCTTGACCGGGACAGGGCCAGGAAACACCATATATTTT. This translates into CASSLTGTGPGNTIYF.

This chain connects TRBV11-2 to TRBJ2-6; D gene uncertain. Per the germline V gene, CDR1 is SGHAT and CDR2 is FQNNGV. V was pared by 3 bases and J by 0 bases, with 9 bases between. This CDR3 is 16 amino acids long. In DNA, the CDR3 is TGTGCCAGCAGCTTGGGCCCCCGCTCTGGGGCCAACGTCCTGACTTTC. Encoded protein: CASSLGPRSGANVLTF.

V is TRBV20-1 and J is TRBJ2-1; the D is unclear. The CDR3 length is 11 residues. Trimming removed 1 base from V and 8 bases from J, with 6 bases in between. Per germline, CDR1 DFQATT and CDR2 SNEGSKA (reference sequence). The chain's CDR3 is CSARVTYEQFF. The CDR3 DNA sequence: TGCAGTGCTAGAGTAACCTATGAGCAGTTCTTC.

The rearrangement uses TRBV29-1 and TRBJ2-7; D gene ambiguous. The germline CDR1 and CDR2 sequences are SQVTM and ANQGSEA. The CDR3 is made up of 14 amino acids. Trimming stripped 4 bases from V and 6 bases from J, with 19 bases between. The chain's CDR3 is CSVGTSGRFSEQYF. CDR3 nucleotides: TGCAGCGTTGGGACGTCCGGCCGCTTTTCCGAGCAGTACTTC.

The chain recombines TRBV4-1 with TRBJ1-2, with TRBD1 matching 7 bases. The CDR3 contains 15 residues. J gave up 3 bases and V 1 base, and 5 bases lay outside the gene matches. The germline V gene encodes CDR1 MGHRA and CDR2 YSYEKL. CDR3 in DNA: TGCGCCAGCAGCCAAGCGGTAGGGGGCTACTATGGCTACACCTTC. Its protein product is CASSQAVGGYYGYTF.

In its sample, this clone was seen a few times. The chain has TRBV13 and TRBJ2-7; D unclear. The length of the CDR3 is 14 residues. V lost 5 bases to trimming and J lost 7 bases, with 18 bases between them. CDR1 is PRHDT and CDR2 is FYEKMQ in the germline V gene (reference sequence). The CDR3 DNA reads as TGTGCCAGCAGCCTGGACGGATCGTACAGAGAGCAGTACTTC. Encoded protein: CASSLDGSYREQYF.

The CDR3 here is CAISEGRQSEQYF. CDR3 DNA: TGTGCCATCAGTGAAGGTCGGCAGAGCGAGCAGTACTTC. The chain is built from TRBV10-3 and TRBJ2-5; D remains ambiguous. With the DNA end fitting TRBJ2-7 better, the J assignment may be wrong. The germline V gene has CDR1 ENHRY and CDR2 SYGVKD. This CDR3 has 13 residues.

The chain carries TRBV4-2 and TRBJ1-1; no clear D gene. The V gene lost 5 bases and the J gene lost 5 bases, with 15 bases spanning the gap. The CDR3 is made up of 14 amino acids. From germline, CDR1 is LGHNA and CDR2 YNFKEQ. The CDR3 region is CASSKNNGQTEAFF. The CDR3 DNA reads TGTGCCAGCAGCAAAAACAATGGGCAGACTGAAGCTTTCTTT.

J is TRBJ1-6 and V is TRBV28, with a tentative D call TRBD1 (5 bases). This CDR3 has 17 residues. V lost 1 base, J lost 1 base, and 11 bases lay in between. Germline values: CDR1 MDHEN, CDR2 SYDVKM. The CDR3 region is CASSLFRGNSYNSPLHF. Written as DNA, the CDR3 is TGTGCCAGCAGTTTATTTAGGGGAAATTCCTATAATTCACCCCTCCACTTT.

Written as DNA, the CDR3 is TGTGCCTGGAGTGTACAGGGGTACACTGAAGCTTTCTTT. It yields the protein CAWSVQGYTEAFF. The chain recombines TRBV30 with TRBJ1-1; 7 bases line up with TRBD1. J was trimmed by 3 bases and V by 0 bases; bases with no gene match: 1. This CDR3 is built from 13 residues. Germline V gives CDR1 GTSNPN, CDR2 SVGIG (reference sequence).

The chain links TRBV28 to TRBJ2-7, with D tentatively TRBD2 (5 bases). In germline, CDR1 is MDHEN, CDR2 SYDVKM. This CDR3 contains 14 residues. Trimming removed 6 bases at V and 2 bases at J, with 14 bases between. CDR3: CASRSAGVPYEQYF. The CDR3 coding sequence is TGTGCCAGCAGAAGCGCCGGGGTCCCCTACGAGCAGTACTTC.

Worth noting for this clone: Other DNA sequences within the sample encode an identical CDR3. The chain couples TRBV25-1 to TRBJ1-5; tentative D call: TRBD1 (5 bases). The CDR3 sequence is 14 residues long. V gave up 0 bases and J gave up 4 bases, with 7 bases separating them. CDR1 is MGHDK, CDR2 SYGVNS, per germline. The CDR3 here is CASSEYGGNQPQHF. The CDR3 region has the DNA TGTGCCAGCAGTGAATATGGGGGGAATCAGCCCCAGCATTTT.

Turning to this clone: The junction differs from germline at one of its ends, possibly a read error. The CDR3 DNA follows: TGTGCCAGCAGTGTAACTTGGACAGCTTTGTTCTTC. Protein sequence: CASSVTWTALFF. This chain joins TRBV28 and TRBJ1-2, with D possibly being TRBD1 (6 bases). There are 12 residues in the CDR3. Germline CDR1 and CDR2: MDHEN and SYDVKM.

The chain combines TRBV19 with TRBJ2-7; D may be TRBD1 or TRBD2 (5 bases each). The CDR3 loop spans 13 amino acids. The ends were cut back, 0 bases at V and 6 bases at J, with 9 bases in the middle. From germline, CDR1 is LNHDA and CDR2 SQIVND (reference sequence). Here the CDR3 reads CASSIDQRGEQYF. The CDR3 nucleotides are TGTGCCAGTAGTATAGATCAGAGGGGCGAGCAGTACTTC.

This chain connects TRBV5-1 to TRBJ2-5; 8 bases line up with TRBD2. This CDR3 spans 15 amino acids. The V and J ends lost 4 bases and 1 base, in that order; junction bases with no gene match: 6. Germline V gene sequence: CDR1 SGHRS, CDR2 YFSETQ. The CDR3 loop is CASSVITSGQETQYF. The CDR3 DNA reads as TGCGCCAGCAGCGTTATTACTAGCGGCCAAGAGACCCAGTACTTC. Using reference TRBV5-1 and TRBJ2-5 for the parts outside the CDR3, the full variable domain is KAGVTQTPRYLIKTRGQQVTLSCSPISGHRSVSWYQQTPGQGLQFLFEYFSETQRNKGNFPGRFSGRQFSNSRSEMNVSTLELGDSALYLCASSVITSGQETQYFGPGTRLLVL.

The chain has TRBV5-1 and TRBJ2-4; 11 positions agree with TRBD1. The CDR3 length is 15 residues. The V gene end was trimmed by 4 bases and the J gene end by 3 bases; junction bases not matched to a gene: 3. Germline V gives CDR1 SGHRS, CDR2 YFSETQ. CDR3 DNA sequence: TGCGCCAGCAGCGTGGGACAGGGGGACAAAAACATTCAGTACTTC. It is translated as CASSVGQGDKNIQYF. Full variable domain (rest looked up from reference TRBV5-1 and TRBJ2-4): KAGVTQTPRYLIKTRGQQVTLSCSPISGHRSVSWYQQTPGQGLQFLFEYFSETQRNKGNFPGRFSGRQFSNSRSEMNVSTLELGDSALYLCASSVGQGDKNIQYFGAGTRLSVL.

The rearrangement joins TRBV7-2 to TRBJ1-5; TRBD1 is a possible D gene (5 bases). From germline, CDR1 is SGHTA and CDR2 FQGNSA. Trimming took 1 base from V and 7 from J, leaving 8 bases between them. The CDR3 runs 13 residues. The CDR3 is CASSLVGGQPQHF. The DNA for the CDR3 is TGTGCCAGCAGCTTAGTCGGGGGGCAGCCCCAGCATTTT.

The chain links TRBV5-1 to TRBJ2-2; 7 bases map to TRBD2. Losses at the gene ends were 2 bases for V and 4 bases for J; bases not matched to a gene: 8. Looked up from germline, CDR1 is SGHRS and CDR2 is YFSETQ. The CDR3 extends over 16 amino acids. The CDR3 here is CASSFLSGEGTGELFF. The DNA of the CDR3 is TGCGCCAGCAGCTTCCTCAGCGGGGAAGGCACCGGGGAGCTGTTTTTT.

The chain carries TRBV28 and TRBJ2-7; TRBD1 matches 8 bases. Looked up from germline, CDR1 is MDHEN and CDR2 is SYDVKM. The CDR3 consists of 15 residues. V was clipped by 4 bases and J by 6 bases; unmatched bases: 11. CDR3 bases: TGTGCCAGCAGTTCACAGACAGGGGCATTTCTCGAGCAGTACTTC. It yields the protein CASSSQTGAFLEQYF.

The gene calls are TRBV5-1 and TRBJ2-5; TRBD1 is a possible D gene (6 bases). Trimming removed 5 bases from V and 5 bases from J, with 10 bases in between. Per the germline V gene, CDR1 is SGHRS and CDR2 is YFSETQ. The CDR3 runs to 12 residues. CDR3 region: CASRGDRETQYF. In DNA, the CDR3 is TGCGCCAGCAGGGGAGACAGGGAGACCCAGTACTTC.

The rearrangement uses TRBV5-1 and TRBJ2-3, with 8 bases fitting TRBD2. Germline CDR1 SGHRS, CDR2 YFSETQ. Unmatched junction bases numbered 6, after V lost 4 bases and J lost 5 bases. CDR3 size: 14 residues. CDR3 nucleotide sequence: TGCGCCAGCAGCCCTCGGGAGGGAGGAGATACGCAGTATTTT. Its translation is CASSPREGGDTQYF. Full variable domain (rest looked up from reference TRBV5-1 and TRBJ2-3): KAGVTQTPRYLIKTRGQQVTLSCSPISGHRSVSWYQQTPGQGLQFLFEYFSETQRNKGNFPGRFSGRQFSNSRSEMNVSTLELGDSALYLCASSPREGGDTQYFGPGTRLTVL.

This clone was observed once. J is TRBJ2-3 and V is TRBV5-4, with unresolved D. The CDR3 spans 12 residues. V lost 3 bases to trimming and J lost 6 bases, with 8 bases between them. Germline loops: CDR1 SGHNT, CDR2 YYREEE (reference sequence). The chain's CDR3 is CASSSTSDTQYF. The CDR3 region has the DNA TGTGCCAGCAGCTCGACGTCGGATACGCAGTATTTT.